The sample holds a few counts of the clone carrying this TCR beta chain. Its target is unknown. The CDR3 runs to 16 residues. The junction had 8 bases not matched to a gene; V was cut back by 1 base and J by 6 bases. Germline CDR1 and CDR2: SGHRS and YFSETQ. The entry originates in a study of beta chain features in type 1 diabetes. Study outcomes and limitations: Researchers reported that naive, central memory and Treg TCRB repertoires appeared more similar in patients than in healthy donors. Among all four CD4+ subsets, Type 1 diabetes patients had TCRB CDR3s that were moderately but significantly shorter.

The whole isolated RNA underwent reverse transcription, so sequencing captured expressed TCRB transcripts. The repertoire was sequenced with immunoSEQ multiplex PCR; TCRdb's copy has only in-frame clones and lacks some. This sample has about 650,000 clones, with around an eighth found just once. Specimen: naive CD4+ T cells from blood. The chain is built from TRBV5-1 and TRBJ2-3; 10 positions match TRBD2. The TCR comes from a young man with type 1 diabetes. CDR3 bases: TGCGCCAGCAGCTTGACAAGCGGGGGGGCCTATGATACGCAGTATTTT. This sequence encodes CASSLTSGGAYDTQYF.